This is a list of T cell receptor beta chains from one sample in a study of blood T cells in healthy people across ages. From the 5' RACE reads, TCRdb called clonotypes with MiXCR, one entry per CDR3 protein. The table has some 1.5 million distinct CDR3 sequences, 28% seen once; the top ten hold roughly 8.2%. The sequenced material came from blood. The receptors shown here come from a woman aged 25 to 39 in good health. Each CDR3 is given with its conserved first and last residue. D genes are given only for firm matches. For some rows the clone size is stated as once, few or many, or as a class when expanded; others skip it.

>TRBJ1-2|NA|NA|TRBV5-6
CASSLREGSNYGYTF
TGTGCCAGCAGCCTTCGTGAGGGCTCTAACTATGGCTACACCTTC
>TRBJ2-7|NA|NA|TRBV7-9
CASGQTGALNSYNEQYF
TGTGCCAGCGGCCAGACTGGGGCGCTCAACTCCTACAATGAGCAGTACTTC
>TRBJ2-2|NA|NA|TRBV7-2
CASSFSTANTGELFF
TGTGCCAGCAGCTTTAGCACCGCGAACACCGGGGAGCTGTTTTTT
>TRBJ2-1|NA|few|TRBV7-9
CASSLAHGGGEQFF
TGTGCCAGCAGCTTAGCGCACGGGGGCGGTGAGCAGTTCTTC
>TRBJ2-1|NA|many|TRBV7-2
CASSPPGQQQSKQFF
TGTGCCAGCAGCCCCCCCGGACAGCAACAATCTAAGCAGTTCTTC
>TRBJ1-2|NA|once|TRBV5-1
CASSWTTNYGYTF
TGCGCCAGCAGCTGGACAACTAACTATGGCTACACCTTC
>TRBJ2-6|TRBD1|few|TRBV7-3
CASSLRASGTGEGVPGANVLTF
TGTGCCAGCAGCTTAAGAGCTTCGGGGACAGGGGAAGGGGTCCCTGGGGCCAACGTCCTGACTTTC
>TRBJ2-1|NA|NA|TRBV12-3/TRBV12-4
CASSRASEQFF
TGTGCCAGCAGTCGGGCTTCGGAGCAGTTCTTC
>TRBJ2-2|NA|NA|TRBV10-2
CASSGRYGTNTGELFF
TGCGCCAGCAGTGGCCGGTACGGGACGAACACCGGGGAGCTGTTTTTT
>TRBJ2-7|TRBD1|many|TRBV7-2
CASSFDLTTGAYEQYF
TGTGCCAGCAGCTTTGACTTGACGACAGGGGCCTACGAGCAGTACTTC